This entry lists 3 T cell receptor beta chains sequenced from one sample in a study of neurological immune-mediated disorders. TCRdb processed the 5' RACE reads anew with MiXCR; each CDR3 protein has one entry. The data hold 95,000 to 110,000 distinct CDR3 sequences, with roughly 10% observed a single time. Noted time point: longitudinal time-point 3. Input material: PBMCs. The receptors derive from a female donor with HTLV-1-associated myelopathy (HAM/TSP).

This clonotype has a count of ten or more. This chain links TRBV3-1 with TRBJ2-3; 9 nucleotides match TRBD2. CDR3 length equals 15 residues. Germline lookup yields CDR1 LGHDT and CDR2 YNNKEL (reference sequence). The J segment lost 4 bases and the V segment lost 4 bases, leaving 6 bases of the junction unmatched. This CDR3 reads CASSLGLASADTQYF. The CDR3 nucleotides are TGTGCCAGCAGCCTTGGACTAGCGTCAGCAGATACGCAGTATTTT.

This clonotype was seen at least ten times. This chain uses TRBV7-8 with TRBJ2-2, with 8 bases that match TRBD2. Losses at the gene ends were 0 bases for V and 1 base for J; bases not matched to a gene: 1. CDR3 length equals 16 residues. The germline V gene encodes CDR1 SGHVS and CDR2 FQNEAQ. The CDR3 spells CASSLALAGNTGELFF. CDR3 sequence (DNA): TGTGCCAGCAGCTTAGCCCTAGCGGGGAACACCGGGGAGCTGTTTTTT.

In its sample, this clonotype was seen many times. The V call is TRBV12-3 or TRBV12-4, the J call TRBJ2-3; 8 positions agree with TRBD2. This CDR3 has 14 amino acids. The V segment lost 3 bases and the J segment 4 bases; nucleotides outside the gene matches: 3. The CDR3 sequence: CASSFGGAPDTQYF. In DNA form, the CDR3 reads TGTGCCAGCAGTTTCGGGGGGGCCCCAGATACGCAGTATTTT.